This is a list of T cell receptor beta chains from one sample in a study of response to subunit inactivated influenza vaccine. A single record per CDR3 protein comes from TCRdb applying MiXCR to the RT-PCR reads. The top ten clones hold about 11% of a sample with hundreds of thousands of distinct CDR3 sequences, about 10% of them seen once. A further study also used this sample, focusing on T cells expressing NK-cell markers.

This specimen consisted of PBMCs from blood, obtained on the day of vaccination. Receptor source: a man aged 45 to 65 who received an inactivated influenza vaccine. The CDR3 runs from the conserved cysteine through the conserved F or W. Fields, in order: V gene, clone size, D gene, CDR3 length, J gene, CDR3 DNA, CDR3 protein. A D gene is named only where the DNA matches it firmly. The size field is filled for only some rows; it gives once, few, many or a size class.

TRBV7-2	few	.	15	TRBJ1-2	TGTGCCAGCAGCCTAACGGGACAACCTAACTATGGCTACACCTTC	CASSLTGQPNYGYTF
TRBV20-1	few	TRBD2	15	TRBJ2-7	TGCAGTGCTAGCCCGACTAGCGGGGGCCCCTACGAGCAGTACTTC	CSASPTSGGPYEQYF
TRBV19	few	TRBD2	14	TRBJ2-7	TGTGCCAGTAGTGCACTAGCGGGACACTACGAGCAGTACTTC	CASSALAGHYEQYF
TRBV6-1	few	.	13	TRBJ2-1	TGTGCCACAGGGGGGGGACTCAGGAATGAGCAGTTCTTC	CATGGGLRNEQFF
TRBV28	few	.	15	TRBJ2-1	TGTGCCAGCAGTCCTGGGACTCCGAACGGCAATGAGCAGTTCTTC	CASSPGTPNGNEQFF
TRBV20-1	.	TRBD1	14	TRBJ2-1	TGCAGTGCCCCGGACAGGGGAGGGGGGAATGAGCAGTTCTTC	CSAPDRGGGNEQFF
TRBV9	.	TRBD2	17	TRBJ2-2	TGTGCCAGCAGCGCCCCAGGGAGCGGGGGTATGGCCGGGGAGCTGTTTTTT	CASSAPGSGGMAGELFF
TRBV10-3	few	TRBD1	14	TRBJ1-1	TGTGCCATCTCGGACAGGGGGCTTAACACTGAAGCTTTCTTT	CAISDRGLNTEAFF
TRBV18	few	.	15	TRBJ1-1	TGTGCCAGCTCACCACCGTGGCAGGGGAGTACTGAAGCTTTCTTT	CASSPPWQGSTEAFF
TRBV7-3	.	.	15	TRBJ2-2	TGTGCCAGCAGTCAATATGGGGCGAACACCGGGGAGCTGTTTTTT	CASSQYGANTGELFF
TRBV21-1	few	.	14	TRBJ2-7	TGTGCCACCCGGACGACAGGGCAGCGGTGCGAGCAGTACTTC	CATRTTGQRCEQYF
TRBV12-3/TRBV12-4	.	TRBD2	15	TRBJ2-1	TGTGCCAGCAGAGGGACTAGCGGGTTCTACAATGAGCAGTTCTTC	CASRGTSGFYNEQFF
TRBV20-1	few	TRBD2	18	TRBJ2-1	TGCAGTGCTAGAGATCTCGTGTTAGCGGGCCTTCCCTACAATGAGCAGTTCTTC	CSARDLVLAGLPYNEQFF
TRBV5-1	.	TRBD1	16	TRBJ1-1	TGCGCCAGCAGCCTAGGGACAGTCACTGGGGGCACTGAAGCTTTCTTT	CASSLGTVTGGTEAFF
TRBV7-8	many	.	16	TRBJ1-5	TGTGCCAGCAGCTTAGACGGCGGCTTTAGCAATCAGCCCCAGCATTTT	CASSLDGGFSNQPQHF
TRBV3-1	.	.	14	TRBJ2-1	TGTGCCAGCAGTTCCAGGGGGGCCTACAATGAGCAGTTCTTC	CASSSRGAYNEQFF
TRBV7-2	once	TRBD1	14	TRBJ2-1	TGTGCCAGCAGCTTAGCACAGGGGGGCAATGAGCAGTTCTTC	CASSLAQGGNEQFF
TRBV5-1	few	.	14	TRBJ2-5	TGCGCCAGCAGCGACGGACATTATTTGGAGACCCAGTACTTC	CASSDGHYLETQYF
TRBV7-9	once	.	13	TRBJ2-2	TGTGCCAGCAGCGGCCGGCAGGCCGGGGAGCTGTTTTTT	CASSGRQAGELFF
TRBV28	.	TRBD1	12	TRBJ2-7	TGTGCCAGCAGGGAGGGACAGGGTAATCCGTACTTC	CASREGQGNPYF
TRBV29-1	.	.	10	TRBJ2-7	TGCAGCGCTCAATTGGGAGAGCAGTACTTC	CSAQLGEQYF
TRBV5-1	.	.	14	TRBJ2-7	TGCGCCAGCAGCGCAACAGGGAAGTCCTACGAGCAGTACTTC	CASSATGKSYEQYF
TRBV5-1	many	TRBD2	17	TRBJ2-1	TGCGCCAGCAGTTCGAAACGACTAGCGATCTCCTACAATGAGCAGTTCTTC	CASSSKRLAISYNEQFF
TRBV9	.	.	14	TRBJ2-1	TGTGCCAGCAGCGTCGACCCTATCGGCGGTGAGCAGTTCTTC	CASSVDPIGGEQFF
TRBV6-2/TRBV6-3	few	.	15	TRBJ2-3	TGTGCCAGCAGTGCCCTTTGGGGGGGCACAGATACGCAGTATTTT	CASSALWGGTDTQYF
TRBV20-1	few	TRBD2	15	TRBJ2-5	TGCAGTGCTAGAGACCCGGTCGGGCTAGCGGTGACCCAGTACTTC	CSARDPVGLAVTQYF
TRBV3-1	few	.	13	TRBJ1-3	TGTGCCAGCAGCCAAGATACAGAGAGCACCATATATTTT	CASSQDTESTIYF
TRBV10-3	few	TRBD2	14	TRBJ2-3	TGTGCCATCAACCAAGGTGTGGGAGGGGATACGCAGTATTTT	CAINQGVGGDTQYF
TRBV5-1	many	.	16	TRBJ2-1	TGCGCCAGCAGCTTGGTCCCAGGGACATCTTACAATGAGCAGTTCTTC	CASSLVPGTSYNEQFF
TRBV7-8	many	TRBD1	15	TRBJ2-5	TGTGCCAGCAGCATGCAACAGGGGTACCAAGAGACCCAGTACTTC	CASSMQQGYQETQYF
TRBV24-1	.	.	16	TRBJ2-2	TGTGCCACCAGTGATTTGGGGAGCTACAACACCGGGGAGCTGTTTTTT	CATSDLGSYNTGELFF
TRBV5-6	few	.	13	TRBJ2-2	TGTGCCAGCAGCTTGGTTGGCCGCAGGGAGCTGTTTTTT	CASSLVGRRELFF
TRBV24-1	few	.	12	TRBJ2-5	TGTGCCACCAGTGATTCGAGGGAGACCCAGTACTTC	CATSDSRETQYF
TRBV2	few	.	14	TRBJ1-1	TGTGCCAGCAGGCGTGTCCTCACGAACACTGAAGCTTTCTTT	CASRRVLTNTEAFF
TRBV5-1	many	.	15	TRBJ2-5	TGCGCCAGCAGCTTGGGGACAGTGTACCAAGAGACCCAGTACTTC	CASSLGTVYQETQYF
TRBV12-3/TRBV12-4	many	.	13	TRBJ1-5	TGTGCCAGCAGTTCCGAGGGCAATCAGCCCCAGCATTTT	CASSSEGNQPQHF
TRBV20-1	few	.	15	TRBJ1-4	TGCAGTGCTAGGTCCGCCATAGCAACTAATGAAAAACTGTTTTTT	CSARSAIATNEKLFF
TRBV5-5	.	TRBD2	14	TRBJ2-1	TGTGCCAGCAGCTTGGGACTAGCGGGACTAGAGCAGTTCTTC	CASSLGLAGLEQFF
TRBV5-1	few	.	17	TRBJ2-1	TGCGCCAGCAGCCGCGGCTCCGACTGGCCCTCCTACAATGAGCAGTTCTTC	CASSRGSDWPSYNEQFF
TRBV15	few	.	13	TRBJ2-7	TGTGCCACCAGCAGAGATGGGACCTACGAGCAGTACTTC	CATSRDGTYEQYF
TRBV5-1	few	.	14	TRBJ2-3	TGCGCCAGCAGCTTCGAACCACGGGGGGATACGCAGTATTTT	CASSFEPRGDTQYF
TRBV6-2/TRBV6-3	many	.	15	TRBJ2-4	TGTGCCAGCAGTTACTCGAGATCATGGGAAAACATTCAGTACTTC	CASSYSRSWENIQYF
TRBV5-1	.	TRBD2	16	TRBJ2-3	TGCGCCAGCAGCATAAGACTAGCGGGAGAAACAGATACGCAGTATTTT	CASSIRLAGETDTQYF
TRBV7-9	.	TRBD1	15	TRBJ1-5	TGTGCCAGCAGCCCAGGACAGGGTGAATATCAGCCCCAGCATTTT	CASSPGQGEYQPQHF
TRBV20-1	few	.	13	TRBJ2-6	TGCAGTGCTAGGAGTGGGGGGGCCAACGTCCTGACTTTC	CSARSGGANVLTF
TRBV3-1	.	.	15	TRBJ2-7	TGTGCCAGCAGCCAAGAGGGGGTTCTCTCCTACGAGCAGTACTTC	CASSQEGVLSYEQYF
TRBV7-9	.	.	17	TRBJ1-5	TGTGCCAGCAGCTTAGCAGGCGGGGCGGGTGGCAATCAGCCCCAGCATTTT	CASSLAGGAGGNQPQHF
TRBV20-1	.	.	11	TRBJ2-7	TGCAGTGCTAGGGACCGGCACGAGCAGTACTTC	CSARDRHEQYF
TRBV6-2/TRBV6-3	many	.	14	TRBJ2-7	TGTGCCAGCAGTTACCTTGGAGCCCCCTACGAGCAGTACTTC	CASSYLGAPYEQYF
TRBV5-1	few	.	18	TRBJ1-2	TGCGCCAGCAGCTTGGAAATCAATATTGGACAGCCTAACTATGGCTACACCTTC	CASSLEINIGQPNYGYTF
TRBV15	few	TRBD1	17	TRBJ1-5	TGTGCCAGCAAACCGGGACAGGATTATTATAGCAATCAGCCCCAGCATTTT	CASKPGQDYYSNQPQHF
TRBV12-3/TRBV12-4	few	TRBD2	16	TRBJ2-3	TGTGCCAGCTGTGAGACTAGCCCAGGACCCTCAGATACGCAGTATTTT	CASCETSPGPSDTQYF
TRBV20-1	few	TRBD1	13	TRBJ2-4	TGCAGTGCTGGACAGGGAACCAAAAACATTCAGTACTTC	CSAGQGTKNIQYF
TRBV7-8	many	TRBD1	18	TRBJ2-3	TGTGCCAGCAGCCATTCCCTCGGGACAGCCTCTAGCACAGATACGCAGTATTTT	CASSHSLGTASSTDTQYF